This record looks at one T cell receptor (beta chain) sequence and its context. The table lists this clone with a count of one. Its antigen is not yet known. No much larger clone is present one base from it, and per-base qualities are unavailable. The donors were healthy, HIV-negative adults with no recently reported acute infections or vaccinations. Every donor was a Caucasian adult residing in Nashville, Tennessee, USA. Magnetic negative selection was used to enrich CD4+ T cells, after which naive cells were positively selected on CD45RA and the negative fraction became the memory subset. After blood collection by leukapheresis, PBMCs were isolated using Ficoll-Histopaque density gradient centrifugation and then cryopreserved in the vapor phase of liquid nitrogen. Analytical flow cytometry was used to check the purity and quantity of every magnetically sorted T cell population. Genomic DNA was isolated from each sorted fraction and quantified by UV absorbance on a Nanodrop 2000c.

This sample was included in a study of shared clonotypes between healthy human individuals (dated by TCRdb to 2020 to 2022). With regard to the full study: Three men and a couple of women, aged 18 to 49 years, made up the cohort. To increase sequencing depth and limit assay-specific biases, TCR repertoire library preparation and sequencing were carried out by different laboratories using diverse techniques. For each donor, CD4 naive and CD4 memory were each run on three plates, CD8 naive on two plates, and CD8 memory on one plate. The study deeply sequenced blood TCR repertoires of about 5 healthy adults to estimate repertoire size and the extent of clonotype sharing between individuals. Between about 0.8 and 8.9 billion PBMCs per donor were obtained by leukapheresis. Findings and caveats that apply to the study as a whole: The small number of donors limited the genetic and exposure-history diversity represented. Clonotypes shared by all four sorted-subset donors showed higher generation probabilities than non-shared clonotypes. Sampling was restricted to blood, and TCR repertoires in tissues likely differ from the TCR repertoires found in blood. Based on pairwise subsampling, the degree of clonotype sharing among donors was expected to be affected by sequencing depth. Rarefaction of sorted-subset datasets indicated incomplete sequencing despite the large sequencing depth. Naive subsets generally had larger estimated clonotype richness than memory subsets. When a handful of donors were compared, the shared fraction of clonotypes was 5% to 6.5% for naive CD4, approximately 3.5% for naive CD8, about 2.4% for memory CD4, and around 0.37% for memory CD8.

TCR CDR3 regions were amplified from genomic DNA by multiplex PCR using the deep immunoSEQ assay. Genomic DNA extracted from each cell subset was distributed evenly over all wells of several immunoSEQ 96-well plates, and each plate served as one replicate. For sorted subsets, approximately 190 ng genomic DNA, equal to 25,000 to 35,000 T cell genomes, was loaded into each replicate PCR. Purified libraries were measured with a Qubit 3.0 fluorometer, size-checked on a Bioanalyzer 2100, and measured again with the KAPA Library Quantification kit. A separate single-read 150-cycle Illumina NextSeq 550 flow cell was used to sequence each immunoSEQ 96-well plate. The paper's data handling went like this. Because only junctional sequences without quality scores were contained in the immunoSEQ output, filtering matching that applied to full-length reads could not be performed. To assign V/J genes and CDR3, sequences were annotated against IMGT germline references using PyIR, a Python wrapper for IgBLAST v1.9. Reads were filtered out if the reads had weak V/J assignments (E-value above 1e-6), no CDR3, stop codons, out-of-frame junctions, or ambiguous translated residues. V3J clonotypes were defined by identical inferred V gene, J gene, and CDR3 amino acid sequence. To compute the percentage overlap between repertoires, the number of shared unique clonotypes was divided by the size of the smaller repertoire. RTK rarefaction, the Chao1 estimator, and Recon v2.1 estimates of unobserved clonotypes were used to assess repertoire richness. Generation probabilities were computed with OLGA for all TCRbeta clonotypes obtained by the gDNA method from several donors. This is the immuneACCESS table as TCRdb keeps it, with only in-frame sequences that have V and J called. A part of the clones is gone; compared with another copy, unresolved V genes explain less than half, and the rest is unexplained. That table gives V, J and clone size, and the DNA gave D and trimming. A total of some 2,500,000 clones appear in this sample, more than 85% of them only once. Together, the top ten hold about 0.39% of the sample.

The CDR3, from cysteine to phenylalanine, totals 16 residues. Just CDR3 DNA is preserved here, 48 bases in frame from base 1. CDR1 and CDR2 were assigned from the germline V gene (reference sequence) as MNHNY and SVGAGI. V lost 5 bases and J lost 13 bases, and the count of bases not matched to a germline gene is 17. The V and J segments used are TRBV6-6 and TRBJ1-1; the junction holds 12 bases that match TRBD1. The receptor was isolated from a man between 18 and 35 years old in good health. Some clones in this sample may be carry-over from other donors' samples. Input material: naive CD4+ T cells from PBMCs. Read against the paper, the sample's cell subset or site label means: CD45RA+ positively selected. The DNA reads TGTGCCAGCAGTGCCAGTGCGGGACAGGGGGCCTTGGGTGATTTCTTT. Its amino acids are CASSASAGQGALGDFF.